What follows are 2 T cell receptor beta chains derived from one specimen sequenced in a study of blood T cell repertoires in COVID-19 (dated by TCRdb to 2019 to 2021). The library was obtained by the immunoSEQ multiplex PCR assay. The source is immuneACCESS, and TCRdb retained only in-frame sequences with V and J called. Part of the clones is not carried over; for the studies checked, unresolved V genes explain less than half of this, and the remainder is unexplained. The sample records 120,000 or so clones, 75% to 90% of which are singletons. The ten largest clonotypes hold roughly 4% of the sample. The sample comprised peripheral blood. The source is a man aged 40-50 years with acute or convalescent COVID-19.

The rearrangement joins TRBV7-8 to TRBJ2-5; a weak D match, TRBD1 (5 bases). V was pared by 5 bases and J by 4 bases, with 14 bases between. This CDR3 contains 14 residues. Germline CDR1 and CDR2: SGHVS and FQNEAQ. In nucleotides, the CDR3 is TGTGCCAGCAGCCCGCTGACAGCCACAGAGACCCAGTACTTC. This gives the protein CASSPLTATETQYF.

The rearrangement uses TRBV6-1 and TRBJ2-1, with D maybe TRBD2 (5 bases). Per the germline V gene, CDR1 is MNHNS and CDR2 is SASEGT. The CDR3 runs to 14 residues. V was cut by 2 bases and J by 10 bases, with 15 bases left in between. The DNA for the CDR3 is TGTGCCAGCAGTGAACGAGCGGCGGGTGGGGAGCAGTTCTTC. Its translation: CASSERAAGGEQFF.